This TCR beta chain stems from a study of blood T cell repertoires in COVID-19. Across the study: The origin of the acute and convalescent COVID-19 samples was the United States, Italy and Spain. The analysed material was cDNA or gDNA that came from T cells, B-cell-depleted T cells, or PBMCs.

This CDR3 region has 15 residues. The germline CDR1 and CDR2 sequences are LGHNA and YSLEER. The V end was cut by 0 bases, the J end by 7 bases, with 10 bases between. Authors' processing steps: Estimation of nucleated cell counts relied on the amplification of reference gene primers. Sequenced by immunoSEQ multiplex PCR; TCRdb stores in-frame clones only, minus some. V and J calls and clone size are copied from that table; D and trimming were computed from the DNA. The sample shows about 200,000 clones, about 88% of them seen only once. The specimen was peripheral blood. The chain joins TRBV4-3 to TRBJ1-6; possible D gene TRBD1, 5 bases. The clonotype originates from a man in his 60s with acute or convalescent COVID-19. The chain's CDR3 is CASSQERGSNSPLHF. DNA of the CDR3: TGCGCCAGCAGCCAAGAGCGGGGGTCGAATTCACCCCTCCACTTT.